This T cell receptor (beta chain) appears in the sequencing data of a study of graft-versus-host responses after intestinal transplantation. Study overall: In this cohort, recipients had multivisceral, liver-intestinal, or isolated intestinal transplants.

Germline V gene lookup returns CDR1 SGHRS and CDR2 YFSETQ. There are 15 residues in the CDR3. J lost 5 bases, V lost 0 bases, and 4 bases had no gene match. Study-level results: Graft-donor T cell macrochimerism in patients accompanied high graft-versus-host to host-versus-graft clonal ratios in allografts. GvH clones were identified in recipient marrow, with some first appearing in ileum or blood.

Details on this clone: Its antigen is unidentified.

Using immunoSEQ multiplex PCR, the repertoire was profiled, and TCRdb retains in-frame clones only, with some absent. The data hold under 50,000 clones, with roughly 91% observed a single time. This sample comprised PBMCs, obtained roughly 270 days after transplant. The TCR was taken from a human patient who received an intestinal transplant, so some T cells may come from the graft donor. The gene calls are TRBV5-1 and TRBJ1-4; 7 bases align to TRBD1. The CDR3 DNA reads TGCGCCAGCAGCTTGGGACAGGGAAGGAATGAAAAACTGTTTTTT. This codes for CASSLGQGRNEKLFF.